Sequencing of this T cell receptor beta chain was carried out in a study of cytomegalovirus exposure and HLA in healthy donors. Primers for the PCR totalled 60 Vbeta and 13 Jbeta. Libraries were prepared by immunoSEQ multiplex PCR; TCRdb keeps only in-frame clonotypes and omits some of them. The table includes around 99,000 clones, less than 65% detected once. The CDR3 loop spans 18 amino acids. J was trimmed by 0 bases and V by 1 base; bases with no gene match: 7. From germline, CDR1 is SGHTA and CDR2 FQGNSA. The TCR sequence derives from a woman aged 25 to 39 in good health and CMV-seronegative. This chain connects TRBV7-2 to TRBJ2-7, with 12 bases that match TRBD2. The specimen was PBMCs. The CDR3 is CASSLVLAGGTVSYEQYF. The CDR3 bases are TGTGCCAGCAGCTTAGTACTAGCGGGAGGAACGGTCTCCTACGAGCAGTACTTC.